This T cell receptor beta chain comes out of a study of blood T cell repertoires in COVID-19. CDR1 is SEHNR, CDR2 FQNEAQ, per germline (reference sequence). The germline V and J ends were trimmed by 2 bases and 4 bases, with 11 bases remaining between them. The CDR3 has 15 amino acids. Participants were placed into cohorts based on the clinical history they reported. TCRdb's table, derived via immunoSEQ multiplex PCR, lists solely in-frame clones and lacks some. Among 250,000 or so clones listed, around 89% were seen once. This sequence originates from a man aged 40-49 years who had recovered from COVID-19. The chain carries TRBV7-9 and TRBJ1-4, with D hard to call. The specimen was PBMCs or T cells enriched from blood (not recorded which). The CDR3 spells CASSLSQASNEKLFF. The CDR3 nucleotides are TGTGCCAGCAGCTTATCCCAGGCCAGTAATGAAAAACTGTTTTTT.